These T cell receptor beta chains were read from a single sample in a study of molecular identifiers for immune sequencing clone quantification. MiXCR, applied by TCRdb to the PCR reads, yields one record per CDR3 protein. The table includes about 630,000 distinct CDR3 sequences, 25% detected once. Sequenced: naive CD8+ T cells from blood, with Jurkat cell RNA spiked in. The source of these receptors is a human donor in good health. Some libraries in this study had Jurkat cell RNA spiked in. Each CDR3 is given with its conserved first and last residue. D genes are given only for firm matches. Clone size, where shown, is once, few, many, or a class for clones that have expanded.

V gene,J gene,D gene,clone size,CDR3 protein,CDR3 DNA
TRBV29-1,TRBJ2-7,-,many,CSGKTGMDYEQYF,TGCAGCGGCAAAACAGGGATGGACTACGAGCAGTACTTC
TRBV6-5,TRBJ1-4,-,-,CASSPQAAGVWLEEKLFF,TGTGCCAGCAGCCCCCAAGCGGCCGGGGTGTGGCTGGAGGAAAAACTGTTTTTT
TRBV7-9,TRBJ2-1,TRBD2,many,CASSLGLAGGGLSYNEQFF,TGTGCCAGCAGCTTAGGACTAGCGGGAGGAGGATTGTCCTACAATGAGCAGTTCTTC
TRBV30,TRBJ2-1,-,-,CAWSILPYNEQFF,TGTGCCTGGAGTATACTCCCCTACAATGAGCAGTTCTTC
TRBV6-5,TRBJ2-7,TRBD2,many,CASSYGGRAEEQYF,TGTGCCAGCAGTTACGGCGGGAGGGCAGAGGAGCAGTACTTC
TRBV7-9,TRBJ1-2,-,-,CASSLVARNYGYTF,TGTGCCAGCAGCTTGGTAGCGCGGAACTATGGCTACACCTTC
TRBV27,TRBJ2-7,TRBD1,-,CASSPPPGTGGTYEQYF,TGTGCCAGCAGTCCCCCGCCCGGGACAGGGGGGACCTACGAGCAGTACTTC
TRBV20-1,TRBJ2-7,TRBD2,many,CSAIPTSGSGYEQYF,TGCAGTGCTATTCCGACTAGCGGGAGCGGCTACGAGCAGTACTTC
TRBV4-3,TRBJ2-3,-,many,CASSQEGRVTDTQYF,TGCGCCAGCAGCCAAGAGGGCAGGGTGACAGATACGCAGTATTTT
TRBV11-2,TRBJ1-4,-,-,CASTLEGATNEKLFF,TGTGCCAGCACCTTGGAAGGCGCAACTAATGAAAAACTGTTTTTT
TRBV13,TRBJ1-5,-,few,CASSWGGPGQPQHF,TGTGCCAGCAGCTGGGGTGGGCCCGGTCAGCCCCAGCATTTT
TRBV11-2,TRBJ2-7,-,-,CASSLETESTGEQYF,TGTGCCAGCAGCTTAGAGACGGAATCCACGGGCGAGCAGTACTTC
TRBV7-9,TRBJ2-6,-,-,CASSLALVASSGDNVLTF,TGTGCCAGCAGCTTAGCGCTGGTCGCTAGCTCTGGGGACAACGTCCTGACTTTC
TRBV14,TRBJ2-7,TRBD1,-,CASNVPGQGYEQYF,TGTGCCAGCAACGTCCCGGGACAGGGCTACGAGCAGTACTTC
TRBV19,TRBJ2-7,TRBD1,few,CASSIDRVHTYEQYF,TGTGCCAGTAGTATCGACAGGGTTCACACCTACGAGCAGTACTTC
TRBV27,TRBJ2-6,-,-,CASSSSRVSGANVLTF,TGTGCCAGCAGTTCCTCAAGGGTCTCTGGGGCCAACGTCCTGACTTTC
TRBV27,TRBJ2-7,-,-,CASSLARAHEQYF,TGTGCCAGCAGTTTAGCAAGGGCCCACGAGCAGTACTTC